Listed below are T cell receptor beta chains from one sample, sequenced in a study of blood T cell repertoires in COVID-19. Using immunoSEQ multiplex PCR, the repertoire was profiled, and TCRdb retains in-frame clones only, with some absent. This sample carries some 130,000 clones, 70% to 90% of them seen once, and the ten largest clones take roughly 2.2%. The sequenced sample was PBMCs or T cells enriched from blood (not recorded which). The receptors come from a woman aged 45-60 years who had recovered from COVID-19. CDR3s include the opening cysteine and the closing phenylalanine or tryptophan. D genes are given only for firm matches. Some rows have no size entry. The others give once, few or many, or a class for an expanded clone.

v_gene: TRBV7-2
d_gene: TRBD2
j_gene: TRBJ2-3
abundance: -
CDR3nt: TGTGCCAGCAGCTCCTTAGCGGGGGGGACCCCGGATACGCAGTATTTT
CDR3aa: CASSSLAGGTPDTQYF

v_gene: TRBV19
d_gene: -
j_gene: TRBJ1-3
abundance: -
CDR3nt: TGTGCCAGTAGGCAGGGTTCTGGAAACACCATATATTTT
CDR3aa: CASRQGSGNTIYF

v_gene: TRBV6-2/TRBV6-3
d_gene: -
j_gene: TRBJ1-1
abundance: -
CDR3nt: TGTGCCAGCAGTCTCCTGAACACTGAAGCTTTCTTT
CDR3aa: CASSLLNTEAFF

v_gene: TRBV11-2
d_gene: TRBD2
j_gene: TRBJ2-4
abundance: -
CDR3nt: TGTGCCAGCAGCTTAGATTCACTAGCGGGTCCGAGCATTCAGTACTTC
CDR3aa: CASSLDSLAGPSIQYF

v_gene: TRBV7-9
d_gene: TRBD1
j_gene: TRBJ2-7
abundance: -
CDR3nt: TGTGCCAGCAGCTTTGGGGGACAGGAGAGCTCCTACGAGCAGTACTTC
CDR3aa: CASSFGGQESSYEQYF

v_gene: TRBV7-9
d_gene: TRBD1
j_gene: TRBJ1-4
abundance: -
CDR3nt: TGTGCCAGCAGCTTAACCGGGACAGGGGCCGGTGAAAAACTGTTTTTT
CDR3aa: CASSLTGTGAGEKLFF

v_gene: TRBV6-5
d_gene: TRBD1
j_gene: TRBJ2-2
abundance: -
CDR3nt: TGTGCCAGCAGTTACACGCGGGACAGGACTACCGGGGAGCTGTTTTTT
CDR3aa: CASSYTRDRTTGELFF

v_gene: TRBV29-1
d_gene: TRBD1
j_gene: TRBJ2-7
abundance: -
CDR3nt: TGCAGCGTTGCTATCAGGGGGCACTACGAGCAGTACTTC
CDR3aa: CSVAIRGHYEQYF

v_gene: TRBV11-2
d_gene: TRBD1
j_gene: TRBJ2-5
abundance: -
CDR3nt: TGTGCCAGCAGCCCGCAGACAGGGGGTTTGGAGACCCAGTACTTC
CDR3aa: CASSPQTGGLETQYF

v_gene: TRBV30
d_gene: -
j_gene: TRBJ1-2
abundance: -
CDR3nt: TGTGCCTGGAGTCGGCAGGGCTATGGCTACACCTTC
CDR3aa: CAWSRQGYGYTF

v_gene: TRBV25-1
d_gene: -
j_gene: TRBJ1-6
abundance: few
CDR3nt: TGTGCCAGCAGTGGTGGCGGGAGGAATTCACCCCTCCACTTT
CDR3aa: CASSGGGRNSPLHF

v_gene: TRBV6-1
d_gene: TRBD2
j_gene: TRBJ2-4
abundance: once
CDR3nt: TGTGCCAGCAGTGAGACTAGCGGGGTTGCCAAAAACATTCAGTACTTC
CDR3aa: CASSETSGVAKNIQYF

v_gene: TRBV2
d_gene: TRBD1
j_gene: TRBJ1-2
abundance: -
CDR3nt: TGTGCCAGCAGTGCAGACAGGGTTTCGAGTGGCTACACCTTC
CDR3aa: CASSADRVSSGYTF

v_gene: TRBV27
d_gene: TRBD1
j_gene: TRBJ1-1
abundance: -
CDR3nt: TGTGCCAGCAGGACCGGGACAGGGGCCGGGGGGACTGAAGCTTTCTTT
CDR3aa: CASRTGTGAGGTEAFF